A selection of T cell receptor beta chains follows, all from one sample in a study of blood T cells in healthy people across ages. Each CDR3 protein is one row after TCRdb ran MiXCR on the 5' RACE reads. The table shows over 500,000 distinct CDR3 sequences, with approximately 26% occurring only once. The same sample was also used in a study of T cells of mothers and their children.

The source material was blood. The receptors were sampled from a boy aged 2-9 years in good health. CDR3s include the opening cysteine and the closing phenylalanine or tryptophan. A D gene is named only where the DNA matches it firmly. Not every row has a clone size; where given, it reads once, few, many or a size class.

CDR3	DNA	J	size	D	V
CATKDIAGGPDEQFF	TGTGCCACCAAGGACATAGCGGGGGGTCCGGATGAGCAGTTCTTC	TRBJ2-1	NA	TRBD2	TRBV6-6
CASSDFSREGGYEQFF	TGTGCCAGCAGCGACTTCAGTAGAGAGGGAGGGTATGAGCAGTTCTTC	TRBJ2-1	many	TRBD2	TRBV9
CASSDWELLREKLFF	TGTGCCAGCAGTGATTGGGAACTACTTCGGGAAAAACTGTTTTTT	TRBJ1-4	NA	NA	TRBV2
CASSQGRGEKLFF	TGCGCCAGCAGCCAAGGACGCGGGGAAAAACTGTTTTTT	TRBJ1-4	NA	NA	TRBV4-1
CSVGTAEKLFF	TGCAGCGTGGGGACGGCTGAAAAACTGTTTTTT	TRBJ1-4	NA	NA	TRBV29-1
CSVEEQGDEQYF	TGCAGCGTTGAAGAACAGGGAGACGAGCAGTACTTC	TRBJ2-7	few	NA	TRBV29-1
CAWLGQGYEQYF	TGTGCCTGGTTGGGACAGGGCTACGAGCAGTACTTC	TRBJ2-7	many	TRBD1	TRBV30
CSARSPHQETQYF	TGCAGTGCCCGAAGCCCCCACCAAGAGACCCAGTACTTC	TRBJ2-5	NA	NA	TRBV20-1
CASSLRAGQVWGETQYF	TGTGCCAGCAGCCTTCGCGCCGGACAGGTTTGGGGGGAGACCCAGTACTTC	TRBJ2-5	few	TRBD1	TRBV7-2
CSVEVLGTGLYF	TGCAGCGTTGAAGTACTGGGGACAGGGCTTTATTTT	TRBJ2-3	NA	TRBD1	TRBV29-1
CASSLFGRRENYGYTF	TGTGCCAGCAGCTTGTTCGGCCGGAGAGAGAACTATGGCTACACCTTC	TRBJ1-2	few	NA	TRBV5-5
CASSFRALRSGGVNTGELFF	TGTGCCAGCAGTTTTAGGGCCTTGCGAAGTGGAGGGGTAAACACCGGGGAGCTGTTTTTT	TRBJ2-2	few	NA	TRBV12-3/TRBV12-4
CASSSRGRENTQYF	TGTGCCAGCAGTTCGCGGGGGAGGGAAAATACGCAGTATTTT	TRBJ2-3	NA	TRBD2	TRBV12-3/TRBV12-4
CASSQPGHLDQSSYEQYF	TGTGCCAGCAGTCAGCCGGGACACCTAGATCAATCCTCCTACGAGCAGTACTTC	TRBJ2-7	few	NA	TRBV7-9
CSVETGEANYGYTF	TGCAGCGTTGAGACGGGCGAAGCTAACTATGGCTACACCTTC	TRBJ1-2	NA	NA	TRBV29-1
CASEVGGHEQFF	TGTGCCAGCGAGGTAGGGGGCCATGAGCAGTTCTTC	TRBJ2-1	few	TRBD1	TRBV7-9
CASSVGASGLNEQFF	TGTGCCAGCAGCGTAGGGGCTAGCGGGCTTAATGAGCAGTTCTTC	TRBJ2-1	NA	TRBD2	TRBV9